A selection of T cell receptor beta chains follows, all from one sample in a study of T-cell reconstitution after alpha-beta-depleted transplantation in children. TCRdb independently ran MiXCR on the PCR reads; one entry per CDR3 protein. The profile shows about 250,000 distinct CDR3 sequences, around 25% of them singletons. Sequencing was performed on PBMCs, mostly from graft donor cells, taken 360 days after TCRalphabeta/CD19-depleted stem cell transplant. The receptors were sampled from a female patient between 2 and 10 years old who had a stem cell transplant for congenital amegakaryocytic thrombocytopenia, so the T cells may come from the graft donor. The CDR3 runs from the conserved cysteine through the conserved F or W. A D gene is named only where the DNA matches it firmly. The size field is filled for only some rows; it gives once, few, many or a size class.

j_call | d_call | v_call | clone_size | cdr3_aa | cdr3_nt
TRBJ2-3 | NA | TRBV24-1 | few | CATSDFRGTGTDTQYF | TGTGCCACCAGTGATTTTCGCGGGACCGGCACAGATACGCAGTATTTT
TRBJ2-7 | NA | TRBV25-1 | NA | CASSGNSGGAYEQYF | TGTGCCAGCAGTGGAAACTCCGGTGGGGCTTACGAGCAGTACTTC
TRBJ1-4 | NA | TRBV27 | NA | CASRPGGKIEKLFF | TGTGCCAGCAGGCCCGGGGGAAAGATTGAAAAACTGTTTTTT
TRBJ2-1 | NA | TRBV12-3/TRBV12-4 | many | CASSLSSYNEQFF | TGTGCCAGCAGTCTGAGCTCCTACAATGAGCAGTTCTTC
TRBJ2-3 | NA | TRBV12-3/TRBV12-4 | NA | CASSRIGSTDTQYF | TGTGCCAGCTCTCGCATCGGCAGCACAGATACGCAGTATTTT
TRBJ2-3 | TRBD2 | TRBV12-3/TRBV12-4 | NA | CASSPSGTRADTQYF | TGTGCCAGCAGCCCGAGTGGGACTAGGGCTGATACGCAGTATTTT
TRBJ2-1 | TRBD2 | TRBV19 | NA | CASSPRRASGRALNEQFF | TGTGCCAGTAGTCCACGGAGGGCTAGCGGGAGGGCCTTGAATGAGCAGTTCTTC
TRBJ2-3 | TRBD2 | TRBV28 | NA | CASSSYGLAGGATDTQYF | TGTGCCAGCAGTTCCTACGGACTAGCGGGGGGCGCCACAGATACGCAGTATTTT
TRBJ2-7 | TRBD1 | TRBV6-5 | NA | CASSYGTGGYEQYF | TGTGCCAGCAGTTACGGGACAGGGGGTTACGAGCAGTACTTC
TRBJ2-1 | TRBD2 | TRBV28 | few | CASELAGENEQFF | TGTGCCAGCGAACTAGCGGGGGAAAATGAGCAGTTCTTC
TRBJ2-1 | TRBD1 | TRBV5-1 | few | CASSERTGGYNEQFF | TGCGCCAGCAGCGAGCGGACAGGTGGATACAATGAGCAGTTCTTC
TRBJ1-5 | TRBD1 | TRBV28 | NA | CASSLGQGDQPQHF | TGTGCCAGCAGTTTAGGGCAGGGGGATCAGCCCCAGCATTTT
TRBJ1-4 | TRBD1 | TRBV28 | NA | CASTLSTGRDEKLFF | TGTGCCAGCACTCTATCGACAGGGAGGGATGAAAAACTGTTTTTT
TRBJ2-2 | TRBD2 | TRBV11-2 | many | CASSAGTSRLGLFF | TGTGCCAGCAGCGCCGGGACTAGCAGGCTCGGGCTGTTTTTT
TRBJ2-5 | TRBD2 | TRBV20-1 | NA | CSAGTSGTREETQYF | TGCAGTGCTGGGACTAGCGGGACGAGGGAAGAGACCCAGTACTTC
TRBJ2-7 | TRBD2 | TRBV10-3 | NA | CAISESWWEGGEQYF | TGTGCCATCAGTGAGTCGTGGTGGGAGGGCGGTGAGCAGTACTTC
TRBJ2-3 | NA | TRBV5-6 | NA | CASSLEAWADTQYF | TGTGCCAGCAGCTTGGAGGCGTGGGCAGATACGCAGTATTTT
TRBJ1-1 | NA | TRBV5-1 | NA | CASSSDLLRNTEAFF | TGCGCCAGCAGCTCGGACCTACTCCGGAACACTGAAGCTTTCTTT
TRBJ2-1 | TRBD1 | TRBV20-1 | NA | CSASPPYRGKYNEQFF | TGCAGTGCTAGTCCTCCCTACAGGGGTAAATACAATGAGCAGTTCTTC
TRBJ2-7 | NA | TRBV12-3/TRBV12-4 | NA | CASSLALTGATAYF | TGTGCCAGCAGTTTAGCGCTAACAGGAGCCACGGCGTACTTC
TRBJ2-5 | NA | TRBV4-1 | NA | CASSQDELQTQETQYF | TGCGCCAGCAGCCAAGATGAACTGCAGACCCAAGAGACCCAGTACTTC
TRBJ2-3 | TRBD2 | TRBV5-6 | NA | CASSLERGTGTDTQYF | TGTGCCAGCAGCTTGGAGCGGGGAACAGGCACAGATACGCAGTATTTT
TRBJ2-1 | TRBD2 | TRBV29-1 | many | CSTRLARNEQFF | TGCAGCACACGACTAGCTAGGAATGAGCAGTTCTTC
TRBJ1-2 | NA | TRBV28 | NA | CATSTDYGYTF | TGTGCCACCTCGACAGACTATGGCTACACCTTC
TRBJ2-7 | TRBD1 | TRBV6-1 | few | CASSRDRGGTREQYF | TGTGCCAGCAGCCGTGACAGGGGGGGGACGAGAGAGCAGTACTTC
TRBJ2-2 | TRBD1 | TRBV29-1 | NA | CSVVTGGHTGELFF | TGCAGCGTTGTGACAGGGGGCCACACCGGGGAGCTGTTTTTT
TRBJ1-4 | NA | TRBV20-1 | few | CSARRDLGGEKLFF | TGCAGTGCTAGAAGGGACCTAGGGGGTGAAAAACTGTTTTTT
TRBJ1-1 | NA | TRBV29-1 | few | CSVAVRENTEAFF | TGCAGCGTTGCGGTTAGGGAGAACACTGAAGCTTTCTTT
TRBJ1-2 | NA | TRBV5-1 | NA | CASSLDTDSDYTF | TGCGCCAGCAGCCTAGATACCGACAGCGACTACACCTTC
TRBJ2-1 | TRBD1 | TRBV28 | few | CASTLGDRGPYNEQFF | TGTGCCAGCACCCTGGGGGACAGGGGACCCTACAATGAGCAGTTCTTC
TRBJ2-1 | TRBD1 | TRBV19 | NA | CASSTWTGPYNEQFF | TGTGCCAGTAGTACATGGACAGGGCCCTACAATGAGCAGTTCTTC
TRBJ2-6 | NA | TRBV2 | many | CASRDGWANVLTF | TGTGCCAGCAGGGACGGTTGGGCCAACGTCCTGACTTTC
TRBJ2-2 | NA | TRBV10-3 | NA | CAISVGGAGRLELFF | TGTGCCATCAGTGTGGGCGGGGCAGGGCGATTGGAGCTGTTTTTT
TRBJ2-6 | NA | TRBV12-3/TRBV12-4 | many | CASSLVPQSSGANVLTF | TGTGCCAGCAGTTTAGTTCCCCAGAGCTCTGGGGCCAACGTCCTGACTTTC
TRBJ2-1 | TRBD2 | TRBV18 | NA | CASVTTRLAGRNEQFF | TGTGCCAGCGTCACCACCCGACTAGCGGGGCGCAATGAGCAGTTCTTC
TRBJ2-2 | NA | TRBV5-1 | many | CASSLAGTRSGELFF | TGCGCCAGCAGCTTGGCAGGGACGAGATCCGGGGAGCTGTTTTTT
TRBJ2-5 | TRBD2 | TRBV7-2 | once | CASSERSLAAAETQYF | TGTGCCAGCAGCGAGCGGTCCCTAGCGGCAGCCGAGACCCAGTACTTC
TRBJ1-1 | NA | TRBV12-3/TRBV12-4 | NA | CASSLKRMGTNPEAFF | TGTGCCAGCAGTTTAAAAAGGATGGGTACGAACCCTGAAGCTTTCTTT
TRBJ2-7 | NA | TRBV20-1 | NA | CSARDLPRPGATYEQYF | TGCAGTGCTAGAGATCTCCCCCGGCCAGGCGCCACCTACGAGCAGTACTTC
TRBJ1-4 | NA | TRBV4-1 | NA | CASSLPGQNEKLFF | TGCGCCAGCAGCCTTCCGGGACAAAATGAAAAACTGTTTTTT
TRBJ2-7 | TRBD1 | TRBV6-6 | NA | CASRGKTGGEQYF | TGTGCCAGCAGGGGGAAAACAGGGGGCGAGCAGTACTTC
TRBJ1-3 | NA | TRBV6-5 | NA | CASSPRGGVRNTIYF | TGTGCCAGCAGTCCCCGGGGAGGGGTACGAAACACCATATATTTT
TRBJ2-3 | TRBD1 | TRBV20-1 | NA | CSASLKPGQFTDTQYF | TGCAGTGCTAGTCTCAAACCGGGACAGTTCACAGATACGCAGTATTTT
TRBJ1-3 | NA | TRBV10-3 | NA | CAISRTVSGNTIYF | TGTGCCATCAGTCGGACAGTCTCTGGAAACACCATATATTTT
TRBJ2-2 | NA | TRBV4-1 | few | CASSQGLGRGTGELFF | TGCGCCAGCAGCCAAGGGTTGGGGCGAGGAACCGGGGAGCTGTTTTTT
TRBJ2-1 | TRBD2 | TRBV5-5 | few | CASSLVLAGGVTFF | TGTGCCAGCAGCTTGGTTTTAGCGGGAGGGGTTACGTTCTTC